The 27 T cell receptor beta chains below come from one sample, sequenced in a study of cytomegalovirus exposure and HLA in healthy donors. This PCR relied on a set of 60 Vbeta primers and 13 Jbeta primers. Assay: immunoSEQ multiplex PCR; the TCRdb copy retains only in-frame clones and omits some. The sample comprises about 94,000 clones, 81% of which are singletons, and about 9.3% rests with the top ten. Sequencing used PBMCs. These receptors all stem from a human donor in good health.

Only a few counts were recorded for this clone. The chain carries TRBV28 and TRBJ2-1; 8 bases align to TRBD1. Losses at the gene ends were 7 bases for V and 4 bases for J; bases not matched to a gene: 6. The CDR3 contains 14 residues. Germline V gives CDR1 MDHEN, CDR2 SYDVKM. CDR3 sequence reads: CASTQGARYNEQFF. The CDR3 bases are TGTGCCAGCACTCAGGGGGCTAGGTACAATGAGCAGTTCTTC.

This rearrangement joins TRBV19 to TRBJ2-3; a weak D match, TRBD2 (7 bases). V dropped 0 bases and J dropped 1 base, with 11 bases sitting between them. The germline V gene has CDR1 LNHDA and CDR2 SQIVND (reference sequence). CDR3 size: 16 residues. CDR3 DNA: TGTGCCAGTAGTATAGATACGGGGGGCGGCACAGATACGCAGTATTTT. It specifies CASSIDTGGGTDTQYF.

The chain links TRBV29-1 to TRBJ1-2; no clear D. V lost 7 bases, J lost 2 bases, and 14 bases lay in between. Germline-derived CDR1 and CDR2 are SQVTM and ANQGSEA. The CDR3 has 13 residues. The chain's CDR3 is CSGLGEGNYGYTF. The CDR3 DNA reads TGCAGCGGCTTGGGAGAAGGGAACTATGGCTACACCTTC.

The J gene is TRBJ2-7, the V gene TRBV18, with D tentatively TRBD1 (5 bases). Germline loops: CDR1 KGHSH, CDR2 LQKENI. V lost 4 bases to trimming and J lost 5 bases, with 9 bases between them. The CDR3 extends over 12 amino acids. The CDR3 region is CASSLIRDEQYF. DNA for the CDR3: TGTGCCAGCTCACTCATCAGGGACGAGCAGTACTTC.

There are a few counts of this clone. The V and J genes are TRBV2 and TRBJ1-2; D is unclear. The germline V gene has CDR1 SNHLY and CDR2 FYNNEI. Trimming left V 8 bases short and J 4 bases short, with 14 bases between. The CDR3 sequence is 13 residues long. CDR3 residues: CASFGGGVYGYTF. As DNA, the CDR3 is TGTGCCAGCTTTGGAGGCGGAGTCTATGGCTACACCTTC.

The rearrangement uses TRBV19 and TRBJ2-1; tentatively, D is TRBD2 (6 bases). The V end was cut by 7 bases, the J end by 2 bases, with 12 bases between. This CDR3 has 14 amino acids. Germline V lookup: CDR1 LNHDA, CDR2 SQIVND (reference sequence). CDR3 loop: CASKGGVTYNEQFF. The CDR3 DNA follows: TGTGCCAGTAAAGGCGGGGTCACCTACAATGAGCAGTTCTTC. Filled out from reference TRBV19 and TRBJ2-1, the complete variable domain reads DGGITQSPKYLFRKEGQNVTLSCEQNLNHDAMYWYRQDPGQGLRLIYYSQIVNDFQKGDIAEGYSVSREKKESFPLTVTSAQKNPTAFYLCASKGGVTYNEQFFGPGTRLTVL.

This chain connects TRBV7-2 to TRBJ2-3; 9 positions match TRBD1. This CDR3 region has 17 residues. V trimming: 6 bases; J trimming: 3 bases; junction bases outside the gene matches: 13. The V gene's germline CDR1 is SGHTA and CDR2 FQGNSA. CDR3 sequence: CASRYTGTGRFTDTQYF. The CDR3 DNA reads TGTGCCAGCAGATATACCGGGACAGGGAGATTTACAGATACGCAGTATTTT. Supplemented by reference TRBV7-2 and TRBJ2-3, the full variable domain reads GAGVSQSPSNKVTEKGKDVELRCDPISGHTALYWYRQSLGQGLEFLIYFQGNSAPDKSGLPSDRFSAERTGGSVSTLTIQRTQQEDSAVYLCASRYTGTGRFTDTQYFGPGTRLTVL.

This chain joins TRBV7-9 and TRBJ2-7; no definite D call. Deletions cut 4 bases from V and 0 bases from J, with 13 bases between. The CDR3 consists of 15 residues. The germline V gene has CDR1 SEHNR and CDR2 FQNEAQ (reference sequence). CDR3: CASSSANSGSYEQYF. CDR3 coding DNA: TGTGCCAGCAGCTCGGCCAACTCGGGCTCCTACGAGCAGTACTTC.

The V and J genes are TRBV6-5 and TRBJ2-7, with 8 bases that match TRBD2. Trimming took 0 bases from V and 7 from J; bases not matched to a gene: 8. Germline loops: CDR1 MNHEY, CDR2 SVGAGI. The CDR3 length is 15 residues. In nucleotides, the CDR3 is TGTGCCAGCAGTTACTCGCGGGGGGCCCAGTCTGAGCAGTACTTC. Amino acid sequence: CASSYSRGAQSEQYF.

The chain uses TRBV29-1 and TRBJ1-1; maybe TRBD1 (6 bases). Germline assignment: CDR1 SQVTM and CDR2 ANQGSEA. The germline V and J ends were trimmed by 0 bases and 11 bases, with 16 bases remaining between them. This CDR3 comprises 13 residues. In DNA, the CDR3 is TGCAGCGTTGAAGAGAAGGCAGGGGTCCTGGCTTTCTTT. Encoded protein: CSVEEKAGVLAFF.

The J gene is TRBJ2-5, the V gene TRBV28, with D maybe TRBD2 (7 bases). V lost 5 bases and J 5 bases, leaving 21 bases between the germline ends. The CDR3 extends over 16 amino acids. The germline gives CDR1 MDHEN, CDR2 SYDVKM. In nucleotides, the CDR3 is TGTGCCAGCAGTCGCGCTAGGGGGGGGCGCTTTGAGACCCAGTACTTC. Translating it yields CASSRARGGRFETQYF. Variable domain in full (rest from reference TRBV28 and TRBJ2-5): DVKVTQSSRYLVKRTGEKVFLECVQDMDHENMFWYRQDPGLGLRLIYFSYDVKMKEKGDIPEGYSVSREKKERFSLILESASTNQTSMYLCASSRARGGRFETQYFGPGTRLLVL.

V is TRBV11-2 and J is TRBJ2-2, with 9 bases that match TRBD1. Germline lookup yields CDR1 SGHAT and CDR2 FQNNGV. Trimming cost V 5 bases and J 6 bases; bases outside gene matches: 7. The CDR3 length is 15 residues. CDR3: CASSPLQGAAGELFF. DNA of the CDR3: TGTGCCAGCAGCCCTTTACAGGGGGCGGCCGGGGAGCTGTTTTTT.

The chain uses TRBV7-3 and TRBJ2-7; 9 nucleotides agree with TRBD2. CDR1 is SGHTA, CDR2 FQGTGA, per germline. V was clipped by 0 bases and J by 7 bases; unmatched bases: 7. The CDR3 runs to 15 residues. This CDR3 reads CASSLTVAGAGEQYF. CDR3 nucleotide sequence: TGTGCCAGCAGCTTAACAGTAGCGGGGGCGGGGGAGCAGTACTTC.

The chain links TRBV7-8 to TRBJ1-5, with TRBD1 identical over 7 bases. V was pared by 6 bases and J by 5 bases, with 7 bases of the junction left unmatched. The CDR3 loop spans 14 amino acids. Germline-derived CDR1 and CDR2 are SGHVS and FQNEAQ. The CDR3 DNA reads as TGTGCCAGCAGTGGAATGGGACAGTATCAGCCCCAGCATTTT. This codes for CASSGMGQYQPQHF.

CDR3 sequence reads: CAWSGQIMNTEAFF. CDR3 in DNA: TGTGCCTGGAGTGGGCAGATTATGAACACTGAAGCTTTCTTT. The chain uses TRBV30 and TRBJ1-1; D gene uncertain. CDR3 length equals 14 residues. With 1 base removed from V and 0 bases from J, the gap between germline ends came to 9 bases. Per germline, CDR1 GTSNPN and CDR2 SVGIG (reference sequence). Based on the CDR3 plus reference TRBV30 and TRBJ1-1, the full variable domain is SQTIHQWPATLVQPVGSPLSLECTVEGTSNPNLYWYRQAAGRGLQLLFYSVGIGQISSEVPQNLSASRPQDRQFILSSKKLLLSDSGFYLCAWSGQIMNTEAFFGQGTRLTVV.

CDR3 coding DNA: TGTGCCAGCAGCCAAAACAATGAGCAGTTCTTC. Translated: CASSQNNEQFF. The rearrangement uses TRBV7-6 and TRBJ2-1; no reliable D call. Germline V gene lookup returns CDR1 SGHVS and CDR2 FNYEAQ. The CDR3 is 11 amino acids. Trimming left V 5 bases short and J 5 bases short, with 4 bases between.

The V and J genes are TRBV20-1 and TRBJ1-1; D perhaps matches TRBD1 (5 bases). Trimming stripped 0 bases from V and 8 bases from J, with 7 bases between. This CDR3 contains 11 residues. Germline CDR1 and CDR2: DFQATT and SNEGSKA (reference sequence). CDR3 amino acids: CSARDQGEAFF. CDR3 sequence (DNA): TGCAGTGCTAGAGACCAGGGAGAAGCTTTCTTT.

The CDR3 is CASSEPTSGTNTGELFF. CDR3 in DNA: TGTGCCAGCAGCGAGCCAACTAGCGGAACGAACACCGGGGAGCTGTTTTTT. The rearrangement links TRBV9 to TRBJ2-2; 8 bases fit TRBD2. Germline CDR1 reads SGDLS; CDR2 reads YYNGEE. This CDR3 is 17 amino acids long. Trimming removed 3 bases from V and 0 bases from J; junction bases left unmatched: 7.

The CDR3 is CASSSTSGKGQYF. The CDR3 region has the DNA TGTGCCAGCAGCTCGACGTCAGGGAAAGGGCAGTACTTC. V usage is TRBV7-9 and J usage is TRBJ2-7, with a weak D call TRBD1 (5 bases). Germline loops: CDR1 SEHNR, CDR2 FQNEAQ (reference sequence). The germline V and J ends were trimmed by 4 bases and 9 bases, with 16 bases remaining between them. This CDR3 comprises 13 residues.

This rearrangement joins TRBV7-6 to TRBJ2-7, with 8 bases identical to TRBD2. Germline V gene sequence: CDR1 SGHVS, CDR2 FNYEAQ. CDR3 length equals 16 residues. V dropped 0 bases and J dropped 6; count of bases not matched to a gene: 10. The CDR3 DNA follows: TGTGCCAGCAGCTTAGCACAGCGGGAGAATAAGCCCGAGCAGTACTTC. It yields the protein CASSLAQRENKPEQYF. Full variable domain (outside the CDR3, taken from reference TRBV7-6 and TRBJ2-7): GAGVSQSPRYKVTKRGQDVALRCDPISGHVSLYWYRQALGQGPEFLTYFNYEAQQDKSGLPNDRFSAERPEGSISTLTIQRTEQRDSAMYRCASSLAQRENKPEQYFGPGTRLTVT.

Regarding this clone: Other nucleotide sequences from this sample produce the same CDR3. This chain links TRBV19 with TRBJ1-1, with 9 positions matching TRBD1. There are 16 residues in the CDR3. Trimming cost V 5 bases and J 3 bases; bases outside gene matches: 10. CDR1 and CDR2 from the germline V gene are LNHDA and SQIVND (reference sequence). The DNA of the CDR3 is TGTGCCAGTAGTCTAGGGACAGGGAGGCATGACACTGAAGCTTTCTTT. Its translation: CASSLGTGRHDTEAFF.

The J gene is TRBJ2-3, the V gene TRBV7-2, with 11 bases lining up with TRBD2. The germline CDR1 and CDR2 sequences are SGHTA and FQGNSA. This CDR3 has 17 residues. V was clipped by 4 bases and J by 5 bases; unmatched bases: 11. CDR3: CASSSWGSGGAEDTQYF. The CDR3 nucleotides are TGTGCCAGCAGCTCGTGGGGTAGCGGGGGGGCCGAAGATACGCAGTATTTT.

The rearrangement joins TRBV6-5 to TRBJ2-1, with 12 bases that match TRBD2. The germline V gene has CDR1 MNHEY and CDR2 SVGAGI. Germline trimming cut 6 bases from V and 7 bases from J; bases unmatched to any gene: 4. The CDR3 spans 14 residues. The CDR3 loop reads CASRTSGGGNEQFF. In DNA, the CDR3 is TGTGCCAGCAGGACTAGCGGGGGAGGGAATGAGCAGTTCTTC.

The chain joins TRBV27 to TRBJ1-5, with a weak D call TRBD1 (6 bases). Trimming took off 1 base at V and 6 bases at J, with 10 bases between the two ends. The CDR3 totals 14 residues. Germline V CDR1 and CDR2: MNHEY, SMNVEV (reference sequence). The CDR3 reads CASSLYEQGQPQHF. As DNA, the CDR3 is TGTGCCAGCAGTTTATATGAACAGGGTCAGCCCCAGCATTTT.

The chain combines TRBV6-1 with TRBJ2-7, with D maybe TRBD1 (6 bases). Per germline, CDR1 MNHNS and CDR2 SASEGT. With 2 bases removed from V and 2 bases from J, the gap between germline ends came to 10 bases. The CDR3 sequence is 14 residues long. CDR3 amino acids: CASSEQQGPYEQYF. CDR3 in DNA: TGTGCCAGCAGTGAACAACAGGGACCCTACGAGCAGTACTTC.

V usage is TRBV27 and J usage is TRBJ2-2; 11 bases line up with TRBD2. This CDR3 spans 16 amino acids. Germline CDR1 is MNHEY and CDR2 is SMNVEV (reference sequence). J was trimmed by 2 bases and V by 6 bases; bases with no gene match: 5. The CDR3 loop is CASSHLAGGNTGELFF. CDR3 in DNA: TGTGCCAGCAGCCATCTAGCGGGGGGAAACACCGGGGAGCTGTTTTTT.

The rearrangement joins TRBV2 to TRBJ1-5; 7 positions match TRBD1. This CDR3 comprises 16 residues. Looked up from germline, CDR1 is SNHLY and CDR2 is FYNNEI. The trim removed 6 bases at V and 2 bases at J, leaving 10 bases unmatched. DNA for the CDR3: TGTGCCAGCAGAGACAGGGTATCAGTCGGCAATCAGCCCCAGCATTTT. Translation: CASRDRVSVGNQPQHF.